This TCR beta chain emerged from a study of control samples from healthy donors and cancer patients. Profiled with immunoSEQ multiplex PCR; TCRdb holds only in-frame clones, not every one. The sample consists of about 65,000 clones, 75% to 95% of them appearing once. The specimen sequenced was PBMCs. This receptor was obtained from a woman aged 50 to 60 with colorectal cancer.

The chain's CDR3 is CASKLAGESYEQYF. The CDR3 region has the DNA TGTGCCAGCAAATTAGCGGGGGAGTCCTACGAGCAGTACTTC. The chain has TRBV28 and TRBJ2-7; 9 nucleotides agree with TRBD2. The germline V gene encodes CDR1 MDHEN and CDR2 SYDVKM. The CDR3 covers 14 residues. The V segment lost 7 bases and the J segment 1 base; nucleotides outside the gene matches: 5.